The source of this T cell receptor beta chain is a study of T cell responses to AZD1222 COVID-19 vaccine. Recipients boosted at about 4 weeks or about 12 weeks are pooled. This table comes from immunoSEQ multiplex PCR, and its TCRdb copy is limited to in-frame clones, with some not included. The table has 130,000 or so clones, around 87% seen once; the top ten hold 3%. The CDR3 is 16 residues long. From germline, CDR1 is MNHEY and CDR2 SVGAGI. Trimming pared 0 bases from V and 2 bases from J, leaving 14 bases between. As for this clone: What it recognizes is unknown.

Study results and limitations: No day 14 peak samples; only post-peak repertoires were characterized. Donors were mostly white British, more females; clonal diversity possibly underestimated. Spike-specific TCR depth and breadth grew after two AZD1222 doses.

Sequencing was performed on peripheral blood, taken 28 days after the second AZD1222 dose. The chain links TRBV6-5 to TRBJ2-7; D gene unclear. The receptor's source is an adult who received the AZD1222 COVID-19 vaccine. CDR3 amino acids: CASSYSTAQATYEQYF. The CDR3 DNA reads TGTGCCAGCAGTTACTCGACGGCCCAGGCCACCTACGAGCAGTACTTC.